The 28 T cell receptor beta chains given below trace back to one sample, sequenced in a study of T cell responses to AZD1222 COVID-19 vaccine. Produced via immunoSEQ multiplex PCR; TCRdb's table is partial and in-frame only. The repertoire holds about 150,000 clones, 75% to 95% seen once, with about 1.3% in the top ten. Material: peripheral blood, obtained on day 0 of AZD1222 vaccination. These receptors all stem from an adult in good health.

The rearrangement uses TRBV11-2 and TRBJ1-1; no clear D. Germline lookup yields CDR1 SGHAT and CDR2 FQNNGV. This CDR3 region has 11 residues. In DNA form, the CDR3 reads TGTGCTACCCTACAGCGGGAAAAAGCTTTCTTT. Protein product: CATLQREKAFF.

The chain joins TRBV10-3 to TRBJ1-3; the match to TRBD1 covers 7 bases. CDR1 and CDR2 (germline): ENHRY, SYGVKD. The CDR3 consists of 17 residues. V shed 3 bases, J shed 0 bases, and the junction held 8 bases outside the gene matches. CDR3: CAISDGTAASSGNTIYF. CDR3 nucleotides: TGTGCCATCAGTGATGGGACAGCCGCCTCCTCTGGAAACACCATATATTTT.

V and J are TRBV30 and TRBJ1-2; D gene uncertain. Germline V gives CDR1 GTSNPN, CDR2 SVGIG (reference sequence). The CDR3 sequence is 11 residues long. The V end lost 2 bases, the J end lost 4 bases, and 5 bases lay between the germline ends. This chain's CDR3 is CAWSLSYGYTF. In nucleotides, the CDR3 is TGTGCCTGGAGTCTGTCCTATGGCTACACCTTC.

The chain links TRBV3-1 (or the pseudogene TRBV3-2) to TRBJ1-2, with a tentative D call TRBD1 (5 bases). Trimming took 6 bases from V and 4 from J, leaving 12 bases between them. Germline V lookup: CDR1 LGHDT, CDR2 YNNKEL (reference sequence). This CDR3 is built from 13 residues. CDR3 residues: CASSPGTIYGYTF. Written as DNA, the CDR3 is TGTGCCAGCAGTCCCGGGACGATCTATGGCTACACCTTC.

CDR3 amino acids: CASSLGDSEAFF. CDR3 bases: TGTGCCAGCAGCCTCGGGGACAGTGAAGCTTTCTTT. V is TRBV7-9 and J is TRBJ1-1; 7 bases line up with TRBD1. V was pared by 5 bases and J by 7 bases, with 4 bases of the junction left unmatched. This CDR3 comprises 12 residues. Germline values: CDR1 SEHNR, CDR2 FQNEAQ (reference sequence).

This rearrangement joins TRBV23-1 to TRBJ1-2; D ambiguous. TRBV23-1 belongs to the ORF category, with a function that is uncertain. Between the trimmed V and J ends, which lost 6 bases and 4 bases, there was a span of 15 bases. This CDR3 is built from 14 residues. CDR3 coding DNA: TGCGCCAGCAGCCGAATCGGGGAGAGCTATGGCTACACCTTC. This sequence encodes CASSRIGESYGYTF.

The chain is built from TRBV10-3 and TRBJ2-5; D gene unclear. This CDR3 spans 13 amino acids. Germline assignment: CDR1 ENHRY and CDR2 SYGVKD. Deletions cut 0 bases from V and 4 bases from J, with 6 bases between. CDR3 coding DNA: TGTGCCATCAGTGAGTCGGGTGGAGAGACCCAGTACTTC. Translating it yields CAISESGGETQYF.

The chain employs TRBV18 and TRBJ2-2; unclear D gene. The CDR3 contains 15 residues. CDR1 and CDR2 (germline): KGHSH, LQKENI. V was clipped by 1 base and J by 4 bases, with 10 bases between them. The CDR3 coding sequence is TGTGCCAGCTCACCACGGCCGGATCGCACCGGGGAGCTGTTTTTT. It codes for CASSPRPDRTGELFF.

The chain recombines TRBV7-2 with TRBJ2-7; 9 bases fit TRBD1. This CDR3 is built from 13 residues. CDR1 and CDR2 (germline): SGHTA, FQGNSA. The trim removed 5 bases at V and 4 bases at J, leaving 3 bases unmatched. This CDR3 is CASSVGQGYEQYF. The CDR3 DNA sequence: TGTGCCAGCAGCGTGGGACAGGGTTACGAGCAGTACTTC.

The chain joins TRBV14 to TRBJ1-2; 8 positions agree with TRBD1. This CDR3 has 15 residues. The germline V gene has CDR1 SGHDN and CDR2 FVKESK. The ends lost 2 bases at V and 4 bases at J; junction bases unmatched: 6. CDR3 coding DNA: TGTGCCAGCAGCCAAAATACCGGGACAGGCTATGGCTACACCTTC. This translates into CASSQNTGTGYGYTF.

V is TRBV10-3 and J is TRBJ1-3, with TRBD1 matching 7 bases. Germline CDR1 reads ENHRY; CDR2 reads SYGVKD. V shed 2 bases, J shed 0 bases, and the junction held 10 bases outside the gene matches. The CDR3 runs 18 residues. CDR3 loop: CAISERQGQQFSGNTIYF. The CDR3 DNA reads as TGTGCCATCAGTGAGCGTCAGGGACAGCAATTCTCTGGAAACACCATATATTTT.

Here the CDR3 reads CASSLGTGLNSPLHF. For the CDR3, the DNA is TGTGCCAGCAGCTTAGGTACAGGGTTAAATTCACCCCTCCACTTT. This chain connects TRBV7-2 to TRBJ1-6; weak D call: TRBD1 (6 bases). Trimming shortened V by 1 base and J by 7 bases, and 11 bases separated the two germline ends. CDR1 SGHTA and CDR2 FQGNSA come from the germline V gene. The CDR3 has 15 residues.

The rearrangement links TRBV7-2 to TRBJ1-5; D possibly corresponds to TRBD1 (6 bases). Germline V gene sequence: CDR1 SGHTA, CDR2 FQGNSA. The CDR3 spans 13 residues. V lost 5 bases and J lost 3, with 8 bases in between. The CDR3 protein is CASSRGINQPQHF. The CDR3 DNA reads as TGTGCCAGCAGCAGGGGGATCAATCAGCCCCAGCATTTT.

The chain couples TRBV9 to TRBJ2-7; D gene unclear. Germline V lookup: CDR1 SGDLS, CDR2 YYNGEE. The CDR3 totals 14 residues. Between the trimmed V and J ends, which lost 0 bases and 2 bases, there was a span of 9 bases. The CDR3 spells CASSVGTVAYEQYF. The CDR3, as DNA: TGTGCCAGCAGCGTAGGTACAGTTGCCTACGAGCAGTACTTC.

CDR3 coding DNA: TGTGCCAGCAGTGCGACAGGGACTTCTAACTATGGCTACACCTTC. Translation gives CASSATGTSNYGYTF. This sequence joins TRBV2 and TRBJ1-2; TRBD1 matches 7 bases. CDR3 length: 15 amino acids. Trimming took 4 bases from V and 0 from J; bases not matched to a gene: 5. Germline V CDR1 and CDR2: SNHLY, FYNNEI.

The chain employs TRBV7-9 and TRBJ2-5, with D hard to call. Trimming cost V 1 base and J 3 bases, with 9 bases left between them. Germline V gene lookup returns CDR1 SEHNR and CDR2 FQNEAQ (reference sequence). This CDR3 is 14 amino acids long. The CDR3 spells CASSLVGSKETQYF. In DNA form, the CDR3 reads TGTGCCAGCAGCTTAGTGGGATCCAAAGAGACCCAGTACTTC.

The J gene is TRBJ2-2, the V gene TRBV7-2, with a tentative D call TRBD1 (6 bases). The germline V gene encodes CDR1 SGHTA and CDR2 FQGNSA. V lost 2 bases, J lost 4 bases, and 14 bases lay in between. There are 16 residues in the CDR3. The CDR3 DNA follows: TGTGCCAGCAGCTTATTAGGGGGTCAGGTCACCGGGGAGCTGTTTTTT. Translated, it gives CASSLLGGQVTGELFF.

This clone was detected only once. The chain carries TRBV9 and TRBJ2-3, with D perhaps matching TRBD1 or TRBD2 (5 bases each). This CDR3 has 14 amino acids. V dropped 0 bases and J dropped 2 bases, with 7 bases sitting between them. Per the germline V gene, CDR1 is SGDLS and CDR2 is YYNGEE. This chain's CDR3 is CASSVGGFTDTQYF. The CDR3 DNA is TGTGCCAGCAGCGTAGGGGGGTTCACAGATACGCAGTATTTT.

This clone has only one observation. The chain uses TRBV19 and TRBJ2-3, with TRBD2 identical over 12 bases. Germline CDR1 reads LNHDA; CDR2 reads SQIVND (reference sequence). V trimming: 6 bases; J trimming: 4 bases; junction bases outside the gene matches: 5. There are 15 residues in the CDR3. The CDR3 sequence is CASSPTSGSSDTQYF. The DNA of the CDR3 is TGTGCCAGTAGCCCGACTAGCGGGAGCTCAGATACGCAGTATTTT.

The chain couples TRBV30 to TRBJ1-5; the D gene is possibly TRBD1 (6 bases). This CDR3 has 13 amino acids. V lost 5 bases and J 6 bases, leaving 14 bases between the germline ends. Per the germline V gene, CDR1 is GTSNPN and CDR2 is SVGIG (reference sequence). The CDR3 DNA is TGTGCCTGGCGGGACACGGTGGGTCAGCCCCAGCATTTT. Translation: CAWRDTVGQPQHF.

The gene calls are TRBV19 and TRBJ1-2; TRBD1 might be the D (5 bases). The V end was cut by 5 bases, the J end by 4 bases, with 14 bases between. The germline V gene has CDR1 LNHDA and CDR2 SQIVND (reference sequence). The CDR3 covers 14 residues. CDR3 amino acids: CASSGGPHTYGYTF. The CDR3 DNA reads TGTGCCAGTAGTGGGGGACCGCACACCTATGGCTACACCTTC.

J is TRBJ1-4 and V is TRBV19; D call uncertain. Germline V gene sequence: CDR1 LNHDA, CDR2 SQIVND (reference sequence). CDR3 length equals 16 residues. The V end was cut by 2 bases, the J end by 0 bases, with 10 bases between. The CDR3 protein is CASSIYGDTTNEKLFF. The DNA for the CDR3 is TGTGCCAGTAGTATATATGGGGATACAACTAATGAAAAACTGTTTTTT. The whole variable domain, remainder taken from reference TRBV19 and TRBJ1-4, is DGGITQSPKYLFRKEGQNVTLSCEQNLNHDAMYWYRQDPGQGLRLIYYSQIVNDFQKGDIAEGYSVSREKKESFPLTVTSAQKNPTAFYLCASSIYGDTTNEKLFFGSGTQLSVL.

The V and J genes are TRBV28 and TRBJ2-2, with 11 nucleotides matching TRBD2. Germline trimming cut 1 base from V and 11 bases from J; bases unmatched to any gene: 6. The CDR3 totals 15 residues. Germline V CDR1 and CDR2: MDHEN, SYDVKM. DNA of the CDR3: TGTGCCAGCAGTTTATTACTAGCGGGAGCGGGAGAGCTGTTTTTT. This gives the protein CASSLLLAGAGELFF.

The rearrangement joins TRBV6-5 to TRBJ1-2; tentatively, D is TRBD1 (6 bases). V lost 6 bases and J 1 base, leaving 12 bases between the germline ends. The CDR3 totals 14 residues. Per the germline V gene, CDR1 is MNHEY and CDR2 is SVGAGI. DNA of the CDR3: TGTGCCAGCAGCCCCGACAGGTTTAACTATGGCTACACCTTC. It encodes CASSPDRFNYGYTF.

This clone was seen a few times. V is TRBV14 and J is TRBJ1-1, with unresolved D. The length of the CDR3 is 13 residues. Trimming removed 2 bases at V and 1 base at J, with 5 bases between. CDR1 and CDR2 (germline): SGHDN, FVKESK. The CDR3 protein is CASSQTPNTEAFF. CDR3 nucleotides: TGTGCCAGCAGCCAAACGCCGAACACTGAAGCTTTCTTT.

The sample holds one count of this clone. The J gene is TRBJ1-2, the V gene TRBV2, with D tentatively TRBD1 (6 bases). The germline V gene has CDR1 SNHLY and CDR2 FYNNEI. The V end lost 6 bases, the J end lost 3 bases, and 23 bases lay between the germline ends. The CDR3 loop spans 17 amino acids. The chain's CDR3 is CASRSRMSGGSDYGYTF. The CDR3 DNA is TGTGCCAGCAGATCCAGAATGTCGGGGGGCTCTGACTATGGCTACACCTTC.

The chain carries TRBV27 and TRBJ1-2; D unresolved. CDR3 length equals 13 residues. The V end lost 4 bases, the J end lost 5 bases, and 11 bases lay between the germline ends. Germline CDR1 and CDR2: MNHEY and SMNVEV (reference sequence). This CDR3 reads CASSSLPGYGYTF. As DNA, the CDR3 is TGTGCCAGCAGTTCCCTCCCGGGGTATGGCTACACCTTC.

The gene calls are TRBV12-3 or TRBV12-4 and TRBJ1-1; D is unresolved. The CDR3 totals 12 residues. V gave up 3 bases and J gave up 8 bases, with 10 bases separating them. The CDR3 loop is CASSLSEKEAFF. In DNA form, the CDR3 reads TGTGCCAGCAGTTTGTCAGAGAAAGAAGCTTTCTTT.